The clone carrying this T cell receptor (beta chain) appeared a few times. This record comes from a study of early T cells in non-severe SARS-CoV-2 infection. Trimming stripped 3 bases from V and 0 bases from J, with 8 bases between. Germline CDR1 reads DFQATT; CDR2 reads SNEGSKA (reference sequence). The CDR3 length is 13 residues. Each single cDNA molecule received a unique molecular identifier. TCRdb reanalysed the 5' RACE reads using MiXCR and keeps one entry per CDR3 protein. The table records about 80,000 distinct CDR3 sequences, 11% to 15% of them present only once. This sequence joins TRBV20-1 and TRBJ1-1; D not certain. The receptor's source is an adult who was a healthcare worker with PCR-confirmed SARS-CoV-2 infection or an uninfected control (not recorded which). Sequenced sample: whole blood. CDR3 residues: CSASYSMNTEAFF. The CDR3 DNA reads TGCAGTGCTAGTTACAGCATGAACACTGAAGCTTTCTTT.